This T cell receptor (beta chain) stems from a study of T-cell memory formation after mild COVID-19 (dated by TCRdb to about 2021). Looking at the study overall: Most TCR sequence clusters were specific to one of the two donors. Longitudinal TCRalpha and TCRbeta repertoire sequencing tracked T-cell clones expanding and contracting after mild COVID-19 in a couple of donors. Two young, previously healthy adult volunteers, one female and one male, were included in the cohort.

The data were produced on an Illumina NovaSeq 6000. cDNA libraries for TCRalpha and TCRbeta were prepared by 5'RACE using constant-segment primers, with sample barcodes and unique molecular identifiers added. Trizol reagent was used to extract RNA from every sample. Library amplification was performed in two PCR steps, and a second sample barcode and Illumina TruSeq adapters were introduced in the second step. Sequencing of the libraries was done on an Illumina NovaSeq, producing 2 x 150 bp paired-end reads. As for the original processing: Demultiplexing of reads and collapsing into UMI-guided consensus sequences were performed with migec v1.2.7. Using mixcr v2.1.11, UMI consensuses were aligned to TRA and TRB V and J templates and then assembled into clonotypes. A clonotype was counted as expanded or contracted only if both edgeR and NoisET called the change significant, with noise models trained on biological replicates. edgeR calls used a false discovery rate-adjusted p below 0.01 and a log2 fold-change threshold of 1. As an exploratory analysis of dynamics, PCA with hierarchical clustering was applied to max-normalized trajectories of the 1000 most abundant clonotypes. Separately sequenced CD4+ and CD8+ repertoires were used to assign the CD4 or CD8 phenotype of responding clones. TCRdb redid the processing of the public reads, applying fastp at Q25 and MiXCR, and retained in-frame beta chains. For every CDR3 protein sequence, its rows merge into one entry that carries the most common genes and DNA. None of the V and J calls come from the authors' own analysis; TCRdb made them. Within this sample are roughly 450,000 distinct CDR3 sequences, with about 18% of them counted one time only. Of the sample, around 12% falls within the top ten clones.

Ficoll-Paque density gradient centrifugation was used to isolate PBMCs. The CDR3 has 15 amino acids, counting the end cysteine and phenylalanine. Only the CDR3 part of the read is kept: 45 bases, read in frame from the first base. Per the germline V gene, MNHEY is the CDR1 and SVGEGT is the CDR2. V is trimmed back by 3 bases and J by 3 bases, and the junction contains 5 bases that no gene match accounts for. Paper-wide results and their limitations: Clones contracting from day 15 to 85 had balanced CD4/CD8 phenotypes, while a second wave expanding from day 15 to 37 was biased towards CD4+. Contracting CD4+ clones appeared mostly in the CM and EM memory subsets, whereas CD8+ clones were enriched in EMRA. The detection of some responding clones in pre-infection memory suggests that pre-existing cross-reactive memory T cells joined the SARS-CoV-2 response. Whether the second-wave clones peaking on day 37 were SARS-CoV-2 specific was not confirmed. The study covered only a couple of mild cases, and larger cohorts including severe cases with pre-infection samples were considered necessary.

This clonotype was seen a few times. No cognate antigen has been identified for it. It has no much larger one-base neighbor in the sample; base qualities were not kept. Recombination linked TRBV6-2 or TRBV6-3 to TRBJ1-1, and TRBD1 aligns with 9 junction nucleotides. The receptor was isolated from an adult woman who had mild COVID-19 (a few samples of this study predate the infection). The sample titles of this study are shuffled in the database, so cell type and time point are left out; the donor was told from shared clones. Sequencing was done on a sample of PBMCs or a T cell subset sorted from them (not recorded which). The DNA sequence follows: TGTGCCAGCAGTTATTGGGGACAGGGTGACACTGAAGCTTTCTTT. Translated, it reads CASSYWGQGDTEAFF.